The 9 T cell receptor beta chains presented below share a single source sample, sequenced in a study of CD8 T cells in ankylosing spondylitis. TCRdb reprocessed the 5' RACE reads with MiXCR, giving one entry per CDR3 protein. Of about 160,000 distinct CDR3 sequences listed, approximately 9.9% are singletons. The specimen was blood, either unsorted or a sorted T cell fraction (not recorded which). The receptor set was obtained from a female donor with ankylosing spondylitis or in good health (not recorded which).

The J gene is TRBJ2-1, the V gene TRBV7-9; 8 nucleotides match TRBD1. V lost 5 bases and J lost 6; bases outside the gene matches: 9. The CDR3 loop spans 15 amino acids. CDR1 and CDR2 from the germline V gene are SEHNR and FQNEAQ (reference sequence). CDR3 DNA sequence: TGTGCCAGCAGCCCCCCGGACAGGGCCGGCAATGAGCAGTTCTTC. Translating it yields CASSPPDRAGNEQFF. The full variable domain, with the rest looked up from reference TRBV7-9 and TRBJ2-1, is DTGVSQNPRHKITKRGQNVTFRCDPISEHNRLYWYRQTLGQGPEFLTYFQNEAQLEKSRLLSDRFSAERPKGSFSTLEIQRTEQGDSAMYLCASSPPDRAGNEQFFGPGTRLTVL.

This clonotype was observed a few times. The V gene is TRBV15, the J gene TRBJ2-1; unclear D gene. V was shortened by 1 base and J by 2 bases, with 12 bases between the two germline ends. CDR1 and CDR2 from the germline V gene are LNHNV and YYDKDF (reference sequence). The CDR3 loop spans 16 amino acids. Written as DNA, the CDR3 is TGTGCCACCAGCAGAGTTCCCAGTTCAGCCTACAATGAGCAGTTCTTC. Its protein is CATSRVPSSAYNEQFF.

This clonotype was seen a handful of times. The junction departs from germline at one end; a sequencing error may be responsible. The chain links TRBV20-1 to TRBJ2-1; D call uncertain. The CDR3 is 13 residues long. Germline assignment: CDR1 DFQATT and CDR2 SNEGSKA (reference sequence). The DNA of the CDR3 is TGCAGTGCGAGAGGCCTGTTATACAATGAGCAGTTCTTC. It translates to CSARGLLYNEQFF.

The chain recombines TRBV6-2 or TRBV6-3 with TRBJ1-1, with D maybe TRBD1 (5 bases). Germline assignment: CDR1 MNHEY and CDR2 SVGEGT. V was pared by 4 bases and J by 0 bases, with 12 bases between. This CDR3 contains 15 residues. The DNA of the CDR3 is TGTGCCAGCAGTTCCCTCCGGGGCATGAACACTGAAGCTTTCTTT. Amino acid sequence: CASSSLRGMNTEAFF.

This clonotype was detected ten times or more. This sequence joins TRBV24-1 and TRBJ2-5; TRBD2 matches at 10 bases. Losses at the gene ends were 4 bases for V and 2 bases for J; bases not matched to a gene: 6. CDR1 is KGHDR and CDR2 is SFDVKD in the germline V gene. The CDR3 is 16 amino acids. DNA for the CDR3: TGTGCCACCAGTGACCACGCGGGACTAGCGCAAGAGACCCAGTACTTC. It encodes CATSDHAGLAQETQYF.

The gene calls are TRBV12-3 or TRBV12-4 and TRBJ1-2; possible D gene TRBD1, 6 bases. The CDR3 length is 13 residues. V was shortened by 5 bases and J by 5 bases, with 12 bases between the two germline ends. CDR3 in DNA: TGTGCCAGCAGTGAGAGGGGGGCATATGGCTACACCTTC. This codes for CASSERGAYGYTF.

The V and J genes are TRBV21-1 and TRBJ1-5. TRBV21-1 is given as a pseudogene. CDR3 size: 14 residues. CDR3 region: CASRVKCWDQPQHF. The CDR3 DNA reads TGTGCCAGCAGAGTGAAGTGTTGGGATCAGCCCCAGCATTTT.

The J gene is TRBJ1-1, the V gene TRBV29-1; possible D gene TRBD1, 5 bases. Trimming took off 7 bases at V and 4 bases at J, with 13 bases between the two ends. Germline CDR1 and CDR2: SQVTM and ANQGSEA. The CDR3 is made up of 12 amino acids. CDR3 coding DNA: TGCAGCGCGGGAGACAGCCCCACTGAAGCTTTCTTT. This sequence encodes CSAGDSPTEAFF.

Notes on this clonotype: The junction differs from germline at one of its ends, possibly a read error. The J gene is TRBJ2-1, the V gene TRBV15, with 8 bases lining up with TRBD2. Looked up from germline, CDR1 is LNHNV and CDR2 is YYDKDF (reference sequence). The CDR3 has 16 residues. The chain's CDR3 is CAISRELTSVYNEQFF. The CDR3 bases are TGTGCCATCAGCAGAGAACTGACTAGCGTCTACAATGAGCAGTTCTTC. The full variable domain, with the rest looked up from reference TRBV15 and TRBJ2-1, is DAMVIQNPRYQVTQFGKPVTLSCSQTLNHNVMYWYQQKSSQAPKLLFHYYDKDFNNEADTPDNFQSRRPNTSFCFLDIRSPGLGDTAMYLCAISRELTSVYNEQFFGPGTRLTVL.